What follows are 20 T cell receptor beta chains derived from one specimen sequenced in a study of Ad26.COV2.S vaccination and SARS-CoV-2 variants (dated by TCRdb to 2020 to 2023). The library was built by means of the immunoSEQ multiplex PCR assay. TCRdb carries this immuneACCESS record with in-frame sequences only. Its versions omit some clonotypes, under half of them owing to an unresolved V gene in the studies checked, with the rest unexplained. The table for this sample lists 410,000 or so clones; around 92% of them were counted only once. The top ten clonotypes cover under 2% of the sample. Reading the label with the study, this specimen's treatment or condition is: 19 received Ad26.COV2.S at low or high dose, single or two shots; roughly five received placebo; per-sample allocation not given. Repertoires of vaccine and placebo recipients were sequenced from samples collected on day 63 after the first injection.

The source material was peripheral blood, sampled in a trial of Ad26.COV2.S vaccine versus placebo. The receptors stem from a person aged 18 to 65 who received the Ad26.COV2.S COVID-19 vaccine or a placebo.

V gene TRBV11-2 combines with J gene TRBJ2-3; a possible D gene is TRBD1 (5 bases). The CDR3 consists of 17 residues. Deletions cut 1 base from V and 4 bases from J, with 18 bases between. The germline V gene encodes CDR1 SGHAT and CDR2 FQNNGV. In nucleotides, the CDR3 is TGTGCCAGCAGCTTAGTTGGTAGGGGTTTTGAGTCAGATACGCAGTATTTT. Amino acids: CASSLVGRGFESDTQYF.

V gene TRBV24-1 combines with J gene TRBJ2-1; D is perhaps TRBD2 (5 bases). Germline assignment: CDR1 KGHDR and CDR2 SFDVKD. Trimming shortened V by 4 bases and J by 4 bases, and 10 bases separated the two germline ends. The CDR3 is 14 residues long. The chain's CDR3 is CATSEGSSYNEQFF. The CDR3 DNA reads TGTGCCACCAGTGAAGGGAGCAGTTACAATGAGCAGTTCTTC.

This clone was counted a single time. The rearrangement uses TRBV7-9 and TRBJ1-6, with D uncertain. The CDR3 consists of 17 residues. Germline V lookup: CDR1 SEHNR, CDR2 FQNEAQ (reference sequence). The V end was cut by 4 bases, the J end by 8 bases, with 21 bases between. The DNA for the CDR3 is TGTGCCAGCAGCTCGGGTTTCAGTCCTACTCAGGATTCACCCCTCCACTTT. It translates to CASSSGFSPTQDSPLHF.

V usage is TRBV28 and J usage is TRBJ2-7, with D maybe TRBD2 (7 bases). Germline V gives CDR1 MDHEN, CDR2 SYDVKM. This CDR3 comprises 19 residues. V lost 3 bases and J 0 bases, leaving 24 bases between the germline ends. The CDR3 nucleotides are TGTGCCAGCAGTTTTATTCTCTTACGGGGGGCCGGGACCTCCTACGAGCAGTACTTC. Translated, it gives CASSFILLRGAGTSYEQYF.

This clone was seen once. The rearrangement joins TRBV11-2 to TRBJ2-3; D not certain. V lost 1 base and J lost 0, with 11 bases in between. The CDR3 runs 16 residues. Germline V CDR1 and CDR2: SGHAT, FQNNGV. The CDR3, as DNA: TGTGCCAGCAGCTTAGCTGGCTTCGGGAGCACAGATACGCAGTATTTT. Its translation is CASSLAGFGSTDTQYF. Looking up the rest from reference TRBV11-2 and TRBJ2-3 gives the full variable domain: EAGVAQSPRYKIIEKRQSVAFWCNPISGHATLYWYQQILGQGPKLLIQFQNNGVVDDSQLPKDRFSAERLKGVDSTLKIQPAKLEDSAVYLCASSLAGFGSTDTQYFGPGTRLTVL.

The rearrangement joins TRBV4-1 to TRBJ2-2; 8 bases map to TRBD2. The trim removed 0 bases at V and 4 bases at J, leaving 10 bases unmatched. The CDR3 totals 18 residues. Germline V gene data show CDR1 as MGHRA and CDR2 as YSYEKL. The CDR3: CASSQDAARGGFTGELFF. The DNA for the CDR3 is TGCGCCAGCAGCCAAGATGCAGCACGGGGGGGATTCACCGGGGAGCTGTTTTTT.

The rearrangement joins TRBV5-1 to TRBJ2-3; 10 bases agree with TRBD2. In germline, CDR1 is SGHRS, CDR2 YFSETQ. The CDR3 runs to 16 residues. J gave up 5 bases and V 1 base, and 7 bases lay outside the gene matches. The CDR3 DNA is TGCGCCAGCAGCTTGTTAGCGGGGGGCCGGGGAGATACGCAGTATTTT. Translating gives CASSLLAGGRGDTQYF.

CDR3: CASSQDLGQMNTGELFF. Written as DNA, the CDR3 is TGCGCCAGCAGCCAAGATTTAGGGCAAATGAACACCGGGGAGCTGTTTTTT. This chain joins TRBV4-3 and TRBJ2-2, with no clear D. Germline V gene sequence: CDR1 LGHNA, CDR2 YSLEER. The CDR3 is 17 residues long. V was cut by 0 bases and J by 1 base, with 12 bases left in between.

The chain carries TRBV11-2 and TRBJ2-2; the match to TRBD1 covers 7 bases. The CDR3 runs 16 residues. V lost 1 base, J lost 4 bases, and 6 bases stayed unmatched. CDR1 and CDR2 (germline): SGHAT, FQNNGV. CDR3 nucleotide sequence: TGTGCCAGCAGCTTAGCCTATCAGGGGGTCACCGGGGAGCTGTTTTTT. Amino acid sequence: CASSLAYQGVTGELFF.

This chain joins TRBV28 and TRBJ2-3; D unresolved. Germline assignment: CDR1 MDHEN and CDR2 SYDVKM. This CDR3 has 15 amino acids. The V end lost 1 base, the J end lost 1 base, and 9 bases lay between the germline ends. The CDR3 DNA sequence: TGTGCCAGCAGTTTATCGAACAGAGGCACAGATACGCAGTATTTT. This encodes CASSLSNRGTDTQYF. The full variable domain, completed using reference TRBV28 and TRBJ2-3, is DVKVTQSSRYLVKRTGEKVFLECVQDMDHENMFWYRQDPGLGLRLIYFSYDVKMKEKGDIPEGYSVSREKKERFSLILESASTNQTSMYLCASSLSNRGTDTQYFGPGTRLTVL.

The chain links TRBV6-5 to TRBJ1-1; D is uncertain. The CDR3 is 14 residues long. The germline gives CDR1 MNHEY, CDR2 SVGAGI. The ends were cut back, 4 bases at V and 1 base at J, with 10 bases in the middle. CDR3 DNA sequence: TGTGCCAGCAGTTTCGACACGCAGAACACTGAAGCTTTCTTT. Its translation is CASSFDTQNTEAFF.

The CDR3 region has the DNA TGTGCCAGCAGCCAAGGCCGGAGGAATGAAAAACTGTTTTTT. Protein product: CASSQGRRNEKLFF. The chain couples TRBV4-2 to TRBJ1-4; D is unresolved. Germline V gene sequence: CDR1 LGHNA, CDR2 YNFKEQ. The CDR3 has 14 residues. V was clipped by 1 base and J by 5 bases, with 8 bases between them.

The CDR3, as DNA: TGCGCCAGCAGCTTGGCAAAAGAGACCCAGTACTTC. Its translation: CASSLAKETQYF. V is TRBV5-1 and J is TRBJ2-5; no clear D. The CDR3 sequence is 12 residues long. The V gene lost 0 bases and the J gene lost 3 bases, with 3 bases spanning the gap. Germline lookup yields CDR1 SGHRS and CDR2 YFSETQ.

The chain couples TRBV19 to TRBJ1-1, with unresolved D. Per the germline V gene, CDR1 is LNHDA and CDR2 is SQIVND (reference sequence). The CDR3 covers 12 residues. The V and J ends lost 7 bases and 1 base respectively, with 7 bases between them. The CDR3 region is CASTAGNTEAFF. The CDR3 nucleotides read TGTGCCAGTACCGCAGGGAACACTGAAGCTTTCTTT.

The chain joins TRBV21-1 to TRBJ1-3. TRBV21-1 is a pseudogene. CDR3 length equals 16 residues. CDR3 sequence: CASSKARDLSGNTIYF. DNA of the CDR3: TGTGCCAGCAGCAAAGCGAGGGATCTCTCAGGAAACACCATATATTTT.

To note about this clone: Distinct nucleotide sequences in the sample also encode this CDR3. V and J are TRBV27 and TRBJ2-7; 7 bases match TRBD1. Germline V gene sequence: CDR1 MNHEY, CDR2 SMNVEV (reference sequence). V lost 0 bases and J lost 3; bases outside the gene matches: 2. The CDR3 is 14 amino acids. The CDR3 DNA reads TGTGCCAGCAGTTTATCAGGGACAGACTACGAGCAGTACTTC. Protein sequence: CASSLSGTDYEQYF.

The J gene is TRBJ1-3, the V gene TRBV4-3, with unresolved D. The V end lost 2 bases, the J end lost 3 bases, and 11 bases lay between the germline ends. The germline CDR1 and CDR2 sequences are LGHNA and YSLEER. The CDR3 has 15 amino acids. CDR3 protein: CASSQSPDRGNTIYF. In nucleotides, the CDR3 is TGCGCCAGCAGCCAATCCCCGGATCGTGGAAACACCATATATTTT.

Only one count was recorded for this clone. The chain combines TRBV28 with TRBJ1-5; TRBD1 might be the D (5 bases). Germline V gene sequence: CDR1 MDHEN, CDR2 SYDVKM. CDR3 length equals 15 residues. Between the trimmed V and J ends, which lost 2 bases and 4 bases, there was a span of 12 bases. For the CDR3, the DNA is TGTGCCAGCAGTTTAACCGGGGGTTTGAATCAGCCCCAGCATTTT. As protein: CASSLTGGLNQPQHF.

The chain combines TRBV5-1 with TRBJ2-7, with 8 nucleotides matching TRBD1. The germline V gene encodes CDR1 SGHRS and CDR2 YFSETQ. The CDR3 consists of 15 residues. Trimming cost V 0 bases and J 4 bases; bases outside gene matches: 6. The CDR3 loop is CASSLGDRGPYEQYF. CDR3 sequence (DNA): TGCGCCAGCAGCTTGGGAGACAGGGGCCCATACGAGCAGTACTTC.

The chain has TRBV19 and TRBJ1-2; the D gene is possibly TRBD1 (5 bases). The CDR3 is 19 residues long. Trimming pared 2 bases from V and 0 bases from J, leaving 22 bases between. Germline V gives CDR1 LNHDA, CDR2 SQIVND (reference sequence). The CDR3 loop is CASSIRSSVGRASNYGYTF. The CDR3 region has the DNA TGTGCCAGTAGTATAAGGTCTTCTGTCGGCAGGGCTTCTAACTATGGCTACACCTTC.